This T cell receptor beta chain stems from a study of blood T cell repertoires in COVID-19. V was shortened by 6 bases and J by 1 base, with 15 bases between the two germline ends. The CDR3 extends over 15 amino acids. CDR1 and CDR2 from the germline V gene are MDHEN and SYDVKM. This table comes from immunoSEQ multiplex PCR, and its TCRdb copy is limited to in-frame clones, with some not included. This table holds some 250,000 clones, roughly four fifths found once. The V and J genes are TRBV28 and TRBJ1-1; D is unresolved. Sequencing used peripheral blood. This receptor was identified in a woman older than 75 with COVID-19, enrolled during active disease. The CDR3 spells CASSKSGRGNTEAFF. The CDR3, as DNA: TGTGCCAGCAGCAAGAGTGGGAGAGGGAACACTGAAGCTTTCTTT.